The 2 T cell receptor beta chains below all came from one sample that was sequenced in a study of blood T cell repertoires in COVID-19. Assay used: immunoSEQ multiplex PCR; TCRdb lists only in-frame clones, some missing. This sample has some 190,000 clones, with roughly 85% found just once. Sequencing was done on a sample of peripheral blood. The source is a woman aged 55-70 years with acute or convalescent COVID-19.

J is TRBJ2-3 and V is TRBV4-1; 10 nucleotides line up with TRBD2. The germline CDR1 and CDR2 sequences are MGHRA and YSYEKL. V lost 8 bases and J lost 4; bases outside the gene matches: 9. The CDR3 spans 15 residues. The CDR3 region is CASSKGAGGADTQYF. CDR3 DNA: TGCGCCAGCTCCAAAGGAGCGGGAGGGGCAGATACGCAGTATTTT.

The chain uses TRBV19 and TRBJ2-5; weak D call: TRBD1 (5 bases). There are 14 residues in the CDR3. Germline assignment: CDR1 LNHDA and CDR2 SQIVND (reference sequence). Trimming took 1 base from V and 4 from J, leaving 10 bases between them. As DNA, the CDR3 is TGTGCCAGTAGTATAGGGGTAACAGGAGAGACCCAGTACTTC. Its protein is CASSIGVTGETQYF.